This TCR beta chain was profiled in a study of control samples from healthy donors and cancer patients. The method was immunoSEQ multiplex PCR; TCRdb's version includes in-frame clones alone and lacks a portion of them. The data show about 120,000 clones, with approximately 91% seen just once and around 7.6% held by the top ten. With 2 bases clipped from V and 9 bases from J, the junction kept 12 bases outside the gene matches. The CDR3 is made up of 18 amino acids. Germline CDR1 and CDR2: SGHTA and FQGNSA. The sample comprised blood. This clonotype originated in a woman under 30 in good health. J is TRBJ2-1 and V is TRBV7-2, with 14 bases identical to TRBD2. In DNA form, the CDR3 reads TGTGCCAGCAGCTTATTTTCACCCGGACTAGCGGGAGGCGGTGAGCAGTTCTTC. Residues: CASSLFSPGLAGGGEQFF.